These T cell receptor beta chains were read from a single sample in a study of T cells in Graves' hyperthyroidism and ophthalmopathy. Each CDR3 protein gets one entry after TCRdb re-called the multiplex PCR reads with MiXCR. The table shows almost 600,000 distinct CDR3 sequences, with roughly 50% occurring only once. Sequencing was performed on peripheral blood or thyroid tissue (not recorded which). The receptors come from a woman under 30 with Graves' hyperthyroidism. The CDR3 runs from the conserved cysteine through the conserved F or W. A D gene is named only where the DNA matches it firmly. Not all rows give a size; the values are once, few, many and, for expanded clones, a class.

V	J	D	size	CDR3	DNA
TRBV29-1	TRBJ2-7	.	.	CSPGTSPYEQYF	TGCAGCCCCGGGACGTCCCCCTACGAGCAGTACTTC
TRBV20-1	TRBJ2-7	.	.	CSASTDPSSYAYEQYF	TGCAGTGCCAGCACCGATCCTAGCTCCTACGCCTACGAGCAGTACTTC
TRBV5-1	TRBJ2-5	.	.	CASSLSRGDGETQYF	TGCGCCAGCAGTTTAAGTAGGGGCGACGGAGAGACCCAGTACTTC
TRBV6-2/TRBV6-3	TRBJ2-5	TRBD1	many	CASSFPGQGQETQYF	TGTGCCAGCAGTTTCCCGGGACAGGGGCAAGAGACCCAGTACTTC
TRBV6-4	TRBJ1-1	.	many	CASSHDWNTEAFF	TGTGCCAGCAGTCACGACTGGAACACTGAAGCTTTCTTT
TRBV20-1	TRBJ2-7	.	many	CSYLAGTYEQYF	TGCAGCTACTTAGCTGGAACCTACGAGCAGTACTTC
TRBV12-3/TRBV12-4	TRBJ1-2	.	.	CASKRTSGGAKDGYTF	TGTGCCAGCAAGCGGACTAGCGGGGGGGCCAAGGATGGCTACACCTTC
TRBV7-3	TRBJ2-7	TRBD2	.	CASSIGLAGVQQYF	TGTGCCAGCAGCATTGGACTAGCGGGAGTCCAGCAGTACTTC
TRBV5-5	TRBJ1-3	.	.	CASSVLASMNTIYF	TGTGCCAGCAGCGTATTGGCATCCATGAACACCATATATTTT
TRBV9	TRBJ1-2	.	few	CASSVEDRAYGYTF	TGTGCCAGCAGCGTAGAGGACAGAGCCTATGGCTACACCTTC
TRBV2	TRBJ2-5	TRBD2	many	CASSRLAGGPSTQYF	TGTGCCAGCAGCCGTCTAGCGGGAGGACCCTCAACCCAGTACTTC
TRBV6-6	TRBJ1-2	.	many	CASSGGHSGYGYTF	TGTGCCAGCAGTGGGGGACACTCTGGCTATGGCTACACCTTC
TRBV12-5	TRBJ2-7	TRBD1	.	CASGLRQGTFYEQYF	TGTGCTAGTGGTCTGAGACAGGGAACTTTCTACGAGCAGTACTTC
TRBV5-1	TRBJ1-5	.	many	CASSLAGVRNQPQHF	TGCGCCAGCAGCTTGGCCGGGGTGAGGAATCAGCCCCAGCATTTT
TRBV6-5	TRBJ2-7	TRBD2	few	CASSYSLATSGSPYEQYF	TGTGCCAGCAGTTACTCTCTAGCGACTAGCGGGAGCCCCTACGAGCAGTACTTC
TRBV4-1	TRBJ1-1	TRBD1	.	CASSQDCGDRRTEAFF	TGCGCCAGCAGCCAAGATTGCGGGGACAGGCGGACTGAAGCTTTCTTT
TRBV29-1	TRBJ1-1	TRBD1	.	CSWTGTGEYTEAFF	TGCAGCTGGACCGGGACAGGGGAGTACACTGAAGCTTTCTTT
TRBV7-2	TRBJ2-5	.	many	CASSTGIYQETQYF	TGTGCCAGCAGCACGGGGATATACCAAGAGACCCAGTACTTC
TRBV11-2	TRBJ2-7	.	many	CASSFAADEQYF	TGTGCCAGCAGCTTCGCCGCTGACGAGCAGTACTTC
TRBV20-1	TRBJ2-3	.	few	CSARGRFYTDTQYF	TGCAGTGCTAGAGGGCGGTTTTACACAGATACGCAGTATTTT
TRBV7-9	TRBJ1-1	TRBD1	.	CASPTGRGEAFF	TGTGCCAGCCCGACAGGGAGAGGTGAAGCTTTCTTT
TRBV5-1	TRBJ1-1	TRBD1	.	CASSWTGGAEAFF	TGCGCCAGCAGTTGGACAGGGGGCGCTGAAGCTTTCTTT
TRBV19	TRBJ2-5	TRBD1	many	CASRNTGEPNQETQYF	TGTGCCAGTAGAAACACAGGGGAACCCAACCAAGAGACCCAGTACTTC
TRBV19	TRBJ1-1	.	many	CASRDRLRNTEAFF	TGTGCCAGTCGGGATCGACTCCGGAACACTGAAGCTTTCTTT
TRBV7-9	TRBJ1-1	.	many	CASSLGAGRTFAFF	TGTGCCAGCAGCTTAGGGGCCGGACGGACGTTTGCTTTCTTT